This T cell receptor beta chain was sequenced during a study of blood T cell repertoires in COVID-19. Study context: Acute and convalescent COVID-19 specimens originated in the United States, Italy and Spain. In each case, the material was cDNA or gDNA derived from T cells, B-cell-depleted T cells, or PBMCs.

Patients in Seattle were enrolled during active infection, then followed longitudinally. In the study's own analysis: Researchers report that nucleated cell counts were estimated from reference gene primer amplification. Only in-frame clones appear in the TCRdb table, and some are missing; sequencing was by immunoSEQ multiplex PCR. Clonal size and the V and J genes are those of that table, whereas D and trimming came from the DNA. The sample lists around 190,000 clones; roughly 82% were seen once. This CDR3 is built from 16 residues. Germline CDR1 MDHEN, CDR2 SYDVKM. V was cut by 6 bases and J by 2 bases, with 17 bases left in between.

The sample consisted of peripheral blood. The sequence derives from a woman aged 55-70 years with COVID-19, enrolled during active disease. The V and J genes are TRBV28 and TRBJ1-5; TRBD1 is a possible D gene (6 bases). CDR3 residues: CASSQAQGWGNQPQHF. CDR3 nucleotides: TGTGCCAGCAGCCAAGCACAGGGATGGGGCAATCAGCCCCAGCATTTT. Full variable domain (rest looked up from reference TRBV28 and TRBJ1-5): DVKVTQSSRYLVKRTGEKVFLECVQDMDHENMFWYRQDPGLGLRLIYFSYDVKMKEKGDIPEGYSVSREKKERFSLILESASTNQTSMYLCASSQAQGWGNQPQHFGDGTRLSIL.